Listed here are 10 T cell receptor beta chains from one sample, sequenced in a study of regulatory T cells in long-lasting Graves disease (dated by TCRdb to the early 2020s). According to the study, the label for this sample's time point signals: newly diagnosed GD, antithyroid drugs for less than 3 months. RNA was extracted from PBMCs in TRIzol for both TCR sequencing and RNA sequencing. The library was obtained by multiplex PCR. Sequencing was carried out with an Illumina HiSeq 4000. To build TCR beta libraries, CDR3 regions were amplified by Arm-PCR using iRepertoire HTBI primers. TCRdb reanalyzed the raw reads on its own, using fastp at Q25 for trimming and MiXCR for clone calling, and kept in-frame beta chains. Duplicate CDR3 protein sequences are folded into a single record with the most common DNA and genes. Across this sample there are over 200,000 distinct CDR3 sequences, with around 16% seen only once. The ten largest clonotypes hold around 21% of the sample.

The sample consisted of peripheral blood mononuclear cells (PBMCs), taken at new diagnosis, from a patient treated with antithyroid drugs. The receptors shown here come from a female donor with Graves disease.

Ten or more counts support this clonotype. This chain uses TRBV6-1 with TRBJ2-5; D perhaps matches TRBD2 (6 bases). This CDR3 region has 14 residues. CDR1 is MNHNS and CDR2 is SASEGT in the germline V gene. The ends were cut back, 8 bases at V and 4 bases at J, with 17 bases in the middle. CDR3 sequence: CASRLLGSRETQYF. CDR3 nucleotide sequence: TGTGCCAGCCGGTTGCTCGGGAGTAGAGAGACCCAGTACTTC.

This clonotype was recorded at least ten times. This sequence joins TRBV7-2 and TRBJ1-5; D unresolved. CDR1 is SGHTA and CDR2 is FQGNSA in the germline V gene. CDR3 length: 12 amino acids. V lost 0 bases, J lost 3 bases, and 0 bases lay in between. The CDR3: CASSLANQPQHF. The CDR3 nucleotides read TGTGCCAGCAGCTTAGCCAATCAGCCCCAGCATTTT.

This clonotype was counted many times. DNA for the CDR3: TGCAGCGTTGAGGGAGCGGGAACCTACAATGAGCAGTTCTTC. Encoded protein: CSVEGAGTYNEQFF. The rearrangement uses TRBV29-1 and TRBJ2-1; 7 nucleotides agree with TRBD2. CDR3 length equals 14 residues. Germline CDR1 reads SQVTM; CDR2 reads ANQGSEA. Losses at the gene ends were 3 bases for V and 2 bases for J; bases not matched to a gene: 4.

This clonotype has at least ten counts. The chain carries TRBV14 and TRBJ1-2; D might be TRBD1 (5 bases). With 0 bases removed from V and 4 bases from J, the gap between germline ends came to 9 bases. The CDR3 sequence is 14 residues long. Germline V lookup: CDR1 SGHDN, CDR2 FVKESK. This CDR3 is CASSQETDPYGYTF. CDR3 DNA sequence: TGTGCCAGCAGCCAAGAGACAGACCCCTATGGCTACACCTTC. The full variable domain, its missing parts supplied by reference TRBV14 and TRBJ1-2, is EAGVTQFPSHSVIEKGQTVTLRCDPISGHDNLYWYRRVMGKEIKFLLHFVKESKQDESGMPNNRFLAERTGGTYSTLKVQPAELEDSGVYFCASSQETDPYGYTFGSGTRLTVV.

Many counts were recorded for this clonotype. The chain employs TRBV12-3 or TRBV12-4 and TRBJ1-2, with 8 bases fitting TRBD1. The CDR3 loop spans 13 amino acids. After removal of 5 bases from V and 4 bases from J, the junction contained 3 bases not matched to a gene. Here the CDR3 reads CASSHTGGYGYTF. CDR3 in DNA: TGTGCCAGCAGTCATACAGGGGGCTATGGCTACACCTTC.

This clonotype was seen more than once but under ten times. The chain's CDR3 is CSASGGTSGYTQYF. CDR3 DNA: TGCAGTGCGTCGGGCGGGACTAGCGGATATACGCAGTATTTT. V gene TRBV20-1 combines with J gene TRBJ2-3; 11 bases are a match to TRBD2. This CDR3 region has 14 residues. V lost 6 bases and J lost 7; bases outside the gene matches: 9. Germline values: CDR1 DFQATT, CDR2 SNEGSKA (reference sequence).

The chain carries TRBV6-2 or TRBV6-3 and TRBJ2-3, with TRBD2 matching 10 bases. The CDR3 totals 16 residues. V shed 4 bases and J 2 bases; nucleotides not matched to a gene: 6. Germline V gene sequence: CDR1 MNHEY, CDR2 SVGEGT. The CDR3 sequence: CASSSPGLAATDTQYF. CDR3 nucleotide sequence: TGTGCCAGCAGTTCCCCCGGACTAGCGGCCACAGATACGCAGTATTTT.

This clonotype has at least ten counts. The V call is TRBV12-3 or TRBV12-4, the J call TRBJ2-3; TRBD2 might be the D (7 bases). The germline V and J ends were trimmed by 4 bases and 6 bases, with 14 bases remaining between them. This CDR3 is 14 amino acids long. The CDR3 DNA reads TGTGCCAGCAGTTGGGGGGGGGCCGGGGATACGCAGTATTTT. Protein: CASSWGGAGDTQYF.

At least ten counts were recorded for this clonotype. In nucleotides, the CDR3 is TGCAGTGCTAGAGAAGAGGACAGGGAAGCATCCGGCTACACCTTC. Translating it yields CSAREEDREASGYTF. This chain uses TRBV20-1 with TRBJ1-2; 8 bases agree with TRBD1. The CDR3 has 15 residues. CDR1 is DFQATT and CDR2 is SNEGSKA in the germline V gene (reference sequence). Losses at the gene ends were 0 bases for V and 8 bases for J; bases not matched to a gene: 11.

This clonotype was observed many times. V gene TRBV2 combines with J gene TRBJ1-2; TRBD1 aligns across 8 bases. The CDR3 loop spans 13 amino acids. J gave up 4 bases and V 5 bases, and 3 bases lay outside the gene matches. Germline lookup yields CDR1 SNHLY and CDR2 FYNNEI. CDR3 sequence reads: CASSPGQGYGYTF. The CDR3 DNA reads as TGTGCCAGCAGTCCCGGACAGGGCTATGGCTACACCTTC.